The entry that follows covers one TCR beta chain sequence. Trimming took off 0 bases at V and 5 bases at J, with 11 bases between the two ends. Germline lookup yields CDR1 SGHRS and CDR2 YFSETQ. The CDR3 is 15 amino acids. Cohorts were determined from participant-reported clinical history. This entry comes from a study of blood T cell repertoires in COVID-19. Only in-frame clones appear in the TCRdb table, and some are missing; sequencing was by immunoSEQ multiplex PCR. The table lists about half a million clones, roughly nine tenths of them singletons. The gene calls are TRBV5-1 and TRBJ1-4; possibly TRBD1 for D (6 bases). Sequenced sample: PBMCs or T cells enriched from blood (not recorded which). This receptor was identified in a woman aged 60 to 75 who had recovered from COVID-19. CDR3 nucleotides: TGCGCCAGCAGCTTGGCTACAGGGTGGAATGAAAAACTGTTTTTT. It translates to CASSLATGWNEKLFF.